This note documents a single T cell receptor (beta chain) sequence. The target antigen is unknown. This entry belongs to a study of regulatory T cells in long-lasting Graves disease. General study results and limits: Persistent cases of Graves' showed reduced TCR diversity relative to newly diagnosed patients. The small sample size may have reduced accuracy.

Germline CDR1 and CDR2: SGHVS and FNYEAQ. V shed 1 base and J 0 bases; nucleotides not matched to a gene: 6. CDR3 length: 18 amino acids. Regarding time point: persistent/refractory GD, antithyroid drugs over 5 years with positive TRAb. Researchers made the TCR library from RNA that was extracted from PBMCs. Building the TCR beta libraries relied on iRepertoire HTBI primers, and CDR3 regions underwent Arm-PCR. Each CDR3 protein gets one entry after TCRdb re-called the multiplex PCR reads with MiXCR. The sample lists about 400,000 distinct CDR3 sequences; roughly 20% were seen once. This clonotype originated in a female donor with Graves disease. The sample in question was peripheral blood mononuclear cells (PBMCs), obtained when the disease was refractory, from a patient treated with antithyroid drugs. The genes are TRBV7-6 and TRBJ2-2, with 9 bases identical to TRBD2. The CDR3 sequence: CASSLEGRLAANTGELFF. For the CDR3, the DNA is TGTGCCAGCAGCTTAGAGGGGAGACTAGCGGCGAACACCGGGGAGCTGTTTTTT.